A selection of T cell receptor beta chains follows, all from one sample in a study of beta chain features in type 1 diabetes. The protocol was immunoSEQ multiplex PCR, while the TCRdb copy is restricted to in-frame clones and leaves out a portion. In the table there are about 650,000 clones, approximately 13% of which are singletons. What was sequenced was naive CD4+ T cells from blood. All receptors come from a man aged 25-45 years with type 1 diabetes. Both conserved end residues are part of each CDR3. A D gene is named only where the DNA matches it firmly. Some rows have no size entry. The others give once, few or many, or a class for an expanded clone.

TRBV5-1	few	TRBJ2-2	NA	TGCGCCAGCAGCTTTGGCCAGAACACCGGGGAGCTGTTTTTT	CASSFGQNTGELFF
TRBV7-8	few	TRBJ2-3	NA	TGTGCCAGTCGGGGTTCTAGCACAGATACGCAGTATTTT	CASRGSSTDTQYF
TRBV12-5	NA	TRBJ2-7	NA	TGTGCTAGTGGTTTGCCAAGACAGTCCTACGAGCAGTACTTC	CASGLPRQSYEQYF
TRBV30	few	TRBJ2-7	NA	TGTGCCTGGAGTGCGACAGCCGGGCAGTACTTC	CAWSATAGQYF
TRBV2	NA	TRBJ1-6	NA	TGTGCCAGCAGTGAAGAGACAGTCCTTACTTCACCCCTCCACTTT	CASSEETVLTSPLHF
TRBV9	few	TRBJ1-2	NA	TGTGCCAGCAGCGTCGACAGGAACTATGGCTACACCTTC	CASSVDRNYGYTF
TRBV9	NA	TRBJ2-3	TRBD2	TGTGCCAGCAGCGTGGGACTACTGCCGGGGGATACGCAGTATTTT	CASSVGLLPGDTQYF
TRBV21-1	few	TRBJ2-6	NA	TGTGCCAGCAGCAAAGTCCGATACGGAAGCTCTGGGGCCAACGTCCTGACTTTC	CASSKVRYGSSGANVLTF
TRBV30	few	TRBJ1-2	TRBD1	TGTGCCTGGTGTCCCCCGGACAGGGTAAGAGGCTACACCTTC	CAWCPPDRVRGYTF
TRBV9	NA	TRBJ1-4	NA	TGTGCCAGCAGCGTTACCGGGACCTCTGCAACTAATGAAAAACTGTTTTTT	CASSVTGTSATNEKLFF
TRBV9	few	TRBJ1-2	TRBD1	TGTGCCAGCAGCGTAGGGGACAGCCAAAGAAGGGGCTACACCTTC	CASSVGDSQRRGYTF
TRBV10-3	few	TRBJ2-1	TRBD1	TGTGCCACTACCTCCGGGACAGGGGTCACCTACAATGAGCAGTTCTTC	CATTSGTGVTYNEQFF
TRBV7-9	NA	TRBJ2-3	NA	TGTGCCAGCAGCTTGGTGGGGGGAGATACGCAGTATTTT	CASSLVGGDTQYF
TRBV18	few	TRBJ1-4	NA	TGTGCCACCCTAGATGCAACTAATGAAAAACTGTTTTTT	CATLDATNEKLFF
TRBV19	NA	TRBJ2-2	TRBD2	TGTGCCAGTAGTATTGGGACCCCCGGACTAGCGGGGAACACCGGGGAGCTGTTTTTT	CASSIGTPGLAGNTGELFF
TRBV7-2	few	TRBJ2-7	NA	TGTGCCAGCAGCTTAGTGGAAGAGCAGTACTTC	CASSLVEEQYF
TRBV29-1	few	TRBJ2-1	NA	TGCAGCGTGGGCCGGGGTACCTCCTACAATGAGCAGTTCTTC	CSVGRGTSYNEQFF
TRBV9	few	TRBJ2-3	NA	TGTGCCAGCAGCGCCTCCGGGACTCTGGAAACAGATACGCAGTATTTT	CASSASGTLETDTQYF
TRBV7-2	NA	TRBJ2-7	NA	TGTGCCAGCAGCTTAGCGTCGGAGAGCTCCTACGAGCAGTACTTC	CASSLASESSYEQYF
TRBV10-3	NA	TRBJ1-1	NA	TGTGCCATCAGTGATTCGGCCGGGATTGACAGGAACACTGAAGCTTTCTTT	CAISDSAGIDRNTEAFF
TRBV28	few	TRBJ2-7	TRBD1	TGTGCCAGCAGTTTATTTCCCCGGACAGGGGAAACCTACGAGCAGTACTTC	CASSLFPRTGETYEQYF
TRBV7-2	NA	TRBJ1-1	NA	TGTGCCAGCAGCTTAGCAGGGCTTCCGAACACTGAAGCTTTCTTT	CASSLAGLPNTEAFF
TRBV4-3	NA	TRBJ1-5	NA	TGCGCCAGCAGCCAAGATCTCGGTGGCAATCAGCCCCAGCATTTT	CASSQDLGGNQPQHF
TRBV7-8	NA	TRBJ2-3	TRBD2	TGTGCCAGCAGCCAGGTCCGAGGCGGGGAGGGCCCGCAGTATTTT	CASSQVRGGEGPQYF
TRBV18	NA	TRBJ1-1	NA	TGTGCCAGCTCACCACCAGGACCCATGAACACTGAAGCTTTCTTT	CASSPPGPMNTEAFF
TRBV7-9	few	TRBJ1-5	NA	TGTGCCAGCAGCTTAGGTGGGCACCTCGACCAGCCCCAGCATTTT	CASSLGGHLDQPQHF
TRBV6-5	NA	TRBJ1-5	NA	TGTGCCAGCAGGGTCAGGGGAAATCAGCCCCAGCATTTT	CASRVRGNQPQHF
TRBV9	NA	TRBJ2-3	NA	TGTGCCAGCAGCGTGGGCTTCCTAGGTCCAGATACGCAGTATTTT	CASSVGFLGPDTQYF
TRBV7-9	few	TRBJ2-3	TRBD1	TGTGCCAGCAGCTTGGGACAGAGTTCTAGCACAGATACGCAGTATTTT	CASSLGQSSSTDTQYF
TRBV19	few	TRBJ1-5	NA	TGTGCCAGTAGTATAGATCCGGGGGGGACCCAGCATTTT	CASSIDPGGTQHF
TRBV28	NA	TRBJ2-5	NA	TGTGCCAGCAAGGACCAAGAGACCCAGTACTTC	CASKDQETQYF
TRBV7-2	few	TRBJ2-4	TRBD1	TGTGCCAGCAGCCGTGGGGGACAGGGGAACATTCAGTACTTC	CASSRGGQGNIQYF
TRBV6-5	NA	TRBJ2-7	NA	TGTGCCAGCAGTTCTAGGGTTGAGCAGTACTTC	CASSSRVEQYF
TRBV19	few	TRBJ2-1	TRBD2	TGTGCCAGTAGTAGGCTAGCGGGGGAAAATGAGCAGTTCTTC	CASSRLAGENEQFF
TRBV29-1	few	TRBJ1-2	TRBD1	TGCAGCGTTGAATACCCGAACAGGGGATTTGGCTACACCTTC	CSVEYPNRGFGYTF
TRBV7-2	NA	TRBJ1-5	NA	TGTGCCAGCAGCTTATTGAGCAGTGGTCAGCCCCAGCATTTT	CASSLLSSGQPQHF
TRBV7-9	NA	TRBJ2-5	NA	TGTGCCAGCAGCTTGAGGACGGGGGCGACCCAGTACTTC	CASSLRTGATQYF
TRBV4-3	NA	TRBJ1-4	NA	TGCGCCAGCAGCCAGGGTGATCCCAATGAAAAACTGTTTTTT	CASSQGDPNEKLFF
TRBV9	NA	TRBJ1-3	NA	TGTGCCAGCAGCGTAGCTACCGACCAACCCAGCTCTGGAAACACCATATATTTT	CASSVATDQPSSGNTIYF
TRBV15	few	TRBJ1-2	NA	TGTGCCACCAGCTACCCCGACAGGAGCTATGGCTACACCTTC	CATSYPDRSYGYTF
TRBV6-5	NA	TRBJ2-5	NA	TGTGCCAGCAGTTACTCCAGGCAGGGACAAGAGACCCAGTACTTC	CASSYSRQGQETQYF
TRBV15	few	TRBJ1-4	NA	TGTGCCACCAGCAGACCCGCCCTGGGGGCTTACAGCGCAACTAATGAAAAACTGTTTTTT	CATSRPALGAYSATNEKLFF
TRBV28	NA	TRBJ2-1	TRBD1	TGTGCCAGCAGTTCCCCGACAGGGAACCATGAGCAGTTCTTC	CASSSPTGNHEQFF
TRBV2	NA	TRBJ1-1	NA	TGTGCCAGCAGTGCTTACGGAATGAACACTGAAGCTTTCTTT	CASSAYGMNTEAFF
TRBV7-8	NA	TRBJ2-1	TRBD2	TGTGCCAGCAGCAGATCGCGGGGGGGGCCCTACAATGAGCAGTTCTTC	CASSRSRGGPYNEQFF
TRBV29-1	few	TRBJ2-1	TRBD2	TGCAGCGTTGAATTAGCGGGGGGCTTCTACAATGAGCAGTTCTTC	CSVELAGGFYNEQFF
TRBV29-1	NA	TRBJ2-7	TRBD1	TGCAGCGTGGCAGGGGGCCGCGACGAGCAGTACTTC	CSVAGGRDEQYF
TRBV25-1	few	TRBJ2-7	NA	TGTGCCAGCAGCAGTGGAACAGGGTTCTCCTACGAGCAGTACTTC	CASSSGTGFSYEQYF
TRBV30	NA	TRBJ2-7	NA	TGTGCCTGGAGTGTTTCTTCGGACTACGAGCAGTACTTC	CAWSVSSDYEQYF